This TCR beta chain was identified during a study of cytomegalovirus exposure and HLA in healthy donors (dated by TCRdb to the late 2010s). A note on the overall study: According to a later analysis, the 120 or so validation repertoires were produced on the same platform as the 700 or so repertoires of the first cohort. The study aimed to test whether signatures of past pathogen exposure could be identified by cataloging public T cell receptors. Along with the approximately 650-subject first cohort, a separate validation cohort of over a hundred different subjects was used. To predict cytomegalovirus infection status, the study brought together high-throughput TCR immunosequencing, statistical association of individual TCRs with disease status, and machine learning.

Based on the germline V gene, the CDR1 and CDR2 sequences are SGHRS and YFSETQ. The CDR3 runs 14 amino acids, cysteine and phenylalanine included. Just CDR3 DNA is preserved here, 42 bases in frame from base 1. V is clipped by 4 bases and J by 5 bases, and the sequence between their germline boundaries is 14 bases long. The paper as a whole reports these results and caveats: It was suggested by the authors that the approach could potentially be generalized to other disease states and immunological phenotypes. Most TCR sequences were observed very rarely across donors, whereas some public TCRs were present in many individuals. Of the cluster scores, around 95% were above 0 in a later analysis, which found that TCRs clustered in the first cohort also tended to co-occur in the 120 validation repertoires. In the study, approximately 160 TCR beta chains were listed as associated with cytomegalovirus. In vitro tests confirmed that a few of the cytomegalovirus-associated TCR beta chains recognize cytomegalovirus antigens. A later analysis had no HLA typing for the validation cohort, so co-occurrence there was scored across all 110 or so repertoires. The classifier was reported to diagnose cytomegalovirus status with high specificity and sensitivity in both the original cohort and the validation cohort.

Library method: the immunoSEQ multiplex PCR assay. The published analysis was carried out like this. A statistical classification framework was built for diagnosing cytomegalovirus status from the catalog of TCR beta chain sequences. Entries here come from immuneACCESS through TCRdb and include only in-frame sequences with V and J called. Some clones fail to appear in such tables; in the studies checked, an unresolved V gene covers under half of the shortfall, and the cause of the remainder is unknown. The DNA gave D and trimming, while V, J and clone size come from that table. This sample lists some 100,000 clones; less than 90% were detected once. Clones ranked in the top ten supply approximately 4.5% of the sample. Separate from the approximately 670-subject first cohort, the validation cohort of about 120 subjects was the group to which the donors belonged. As concerns this clone: The specificity of this receptor is unknown. No per-base quality is available; no much larger clone lies one base away.

The sample comprised PBMCs. This sequence was found in a man younger than 30 in good health and CMV-seropositive. Here the chain combines TRBV5-1 and TRBJ2-3, and perhaps TRBD1 as D gene, on 5 matching bases. In nucleotides, the sequence is TGCGCCAGCAGCCTACAAGGGGCCATAGATACGCAGTATTTT. The resulting protein is CASSLQGAIDTQYF. The CDR3, completed at both ends by the reference TRBV5-1 and TRBJ2-3 genes, gives the full variable domain KAGVTQTPRYLIKTRGQQVTLSCSPISGHRSVSWYQQTPGQGLQFLFEYFSETQRNKGNFPGRFSGRQFSNSRSEMNVSTLELGDSALYLCASSLQGAIDTQYFGPGTRLTVL.